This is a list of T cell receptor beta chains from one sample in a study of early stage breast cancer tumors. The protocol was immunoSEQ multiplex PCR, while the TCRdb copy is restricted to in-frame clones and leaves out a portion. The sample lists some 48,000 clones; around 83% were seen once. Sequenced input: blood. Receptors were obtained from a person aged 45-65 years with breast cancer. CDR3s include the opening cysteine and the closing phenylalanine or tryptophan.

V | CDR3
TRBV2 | CASTDTSASYEQYF
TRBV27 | CASSRTVASTDTQYF
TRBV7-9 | CASSLTGLVTEAFF
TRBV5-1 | CASSLAADPNTGELFF
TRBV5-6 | CASSEGTEYGYTF
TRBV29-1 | CSVTAGGRAGTQYF
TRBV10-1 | CASSLSAGTGELFF
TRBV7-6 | CASSFGTASKGYTF
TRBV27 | CASSILSPGQGNEKLFF
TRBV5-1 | CASSLDVAGREQFF
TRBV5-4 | CASSLTSGTSYEQYF
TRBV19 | CASSIRSETQYF
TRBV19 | CASSEGASVDSNQPQHF
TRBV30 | CAWSVLEDSPLHF
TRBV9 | CASSPRLAASTDTQYF
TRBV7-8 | CASSLVGQALAKNIQYF
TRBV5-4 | CASSLRDSFSGNTIYF
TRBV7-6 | CASSPQGGTSGREEQFF
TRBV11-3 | CASSLGRRNEQFF
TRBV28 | CASSLVGQGDWDTQYF
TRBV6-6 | CASRRIGGSDQPQHF
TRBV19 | CASTSSTGGNQPQHF
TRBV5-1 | CASSLGLASPNEQFF
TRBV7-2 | CASSLTGGMLTNYGYTF
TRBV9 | CASSVAPAAQETQYF
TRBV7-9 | CASSPPGLASTDTQYF
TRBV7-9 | CASRGYQGPSGNTIYF
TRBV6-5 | CASSYRAGGPGELFF
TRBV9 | CASSVDPGAFNTGELFF
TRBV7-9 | CARRPLAGNEQFF
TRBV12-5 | CASGLVRSGHTGELFF
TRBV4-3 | CASSQGGNTIYF
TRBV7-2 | CASSFRGKGGYTF
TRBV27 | CASGNRDWAGADTQYF
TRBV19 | CASNAGDEQYF
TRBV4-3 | CASSQDTQRYNEQFF